The clone carrying this T cell receptor beta chain was observed at least ten times. This sample was included in a study of CD8 T cells in ankylosing spondylitis. TCRdb redid the calling of the 5' RACE reads with MiXCR, one entry per CDR3 protein. This table holds under 450,000 distinct CDR3 sequences, about 20% found once. This CDR3 region has 14 residues. The ends lost 4 bases at V and 2 bases at J; junction bases unmatched: 4. Germline values: CDR1 SGHDT, CDR2 YYEEEE. The chain couples TRBV5-6 to TRBJ2-3; the match to TRBD1 covers 7 bases. The specimen sequenced was blood, either unsorted or a sorted T cell fraction (not recorded which). This sequence originates from a male donor with ankylosing spondylitis or in good health (not recorded which). CDR3 DNA: TGTGCCAGCAGCCCCGGGACAGACACAGATACGCAGTATTTT. It yields the protein CASSPGTDTDTQYF.